The source of this TCR beta chain is a study of CD8 T cell repertoires and HIV-1 epitope variants. Study-level background: Separate wells received one of Twenty-five Gag or Nef variant peptides. Epitopes were three Gag families plus Nef HW9 and YT9. Controls included no peptide, Ebola AY9 epitope, and a CMV, EBV, flu pool. 1M T cells were kept uncultured as a baseline.

This CDR3 comprises 13 residues. V gave up 7 bases and J gave up 8 bases, with 17 bases separating them. Germline V gene sequence: CDR1 ENHRY, CDR2 SYGVKD. Note on this clone: Its antigen is currently unknown.

Data came from immunoSEQ multiplex PCR; TCRdb stores just in-frame clones and leaves some out. The data contain 1,500 to 2,000 clones, more than 65% of them singletons. The sample taken for sequencing was cultured CD8+ T cells derived from PBMCs. This chain joins TRBV10-3 and TRBJ1-2; TRBD1 is a possible D gene (6 bases). This sequence originates from a male donor with HIV. In DNA, the CDR3 is TGTGCCATCATCATTCCACAGGGTAACGGCTACACCTTC. Encoded protein: CAIIIPQGNGYTF.